The 14 T cell receptor beta chains given below trace back to one sample, sequenced in a study of T-cell reconstitution after alpha-beta-depleted transplantation in children. For TCRbeta, the library was prepared with unique molecular identifiers. TCRdb re-called the PCR reads with MiXCR, one entry per CDR3 protein. Seen here are almost 250,000 distinct CDR3 sequences, roughly 23% observed once, and the top ten hold about 2.6%. Sequencing was performed on PBMCs, taken before TCRalphabeta/CD19-depleted stem cell transplant. These receptors were obtained from a girl aged 2-9 years with Fanconi anemia, due to receive a stem cell transplant.

This clonotype was detected only a few times. V is TRBV29-1 and J is TRBJ2-1, with 7 bases aligning to TRBD2. This CDR3 spans 14 amino acids. Trimming took 4 bases from V and 4 from J; bases not matched to a gene: 7. Per germline, CDR1 SQVTM and CDR2 ANQGSEA. CDR3 protein: CSVGHGGIYNEQFF. The CDR3 DNA is TGCAGCGTTGGACACGGGGGGATATACAATGAGCAGTTCTTC.

The chain uses TRBV25-1 and TRBJ2-7; 8 bases are shared with TRBD1. V was clipped by 4 bases and J by 2 bases; unmatched bases: 10. The CDR3 is 16 amino acids. Germline V gene data show CDR1 as MGHDK and CDR2 as SYGVNS. The DNA for the CDR3 is TGTGCCAGCAGTGGGGAAAGGACAGGGAATCCCTACGAGCAGTACTTC. Protein: CASSGERTGNPYEQYF.

The rearrangement joins TRBV20-1 to TRBJ2-1, with D maybe TRBD1 (6 bases). Per germline, CDR1 DFQATT and CDR2 SNEGSKA (reference sequence). CDR3 size: 14 residues. Trimming shortened V by 1 base and J by 6 bases, and 13 bases separated the two germline ends. CDR3 in DNA: TGCAGTGCTAGAGGGGACACAAGCCCCAATGAGCAGTTCTTC. Protein: CSARGDTSPNEQFF.

This chain joins TRBV27 and TRBJ2-7; no firm D call. CDR1 and CDR2 (germline): MNHEY, SMNVEV (reference sequence). Trimming removed 5 bases at V and 4 bases at J, with 12 bases between. The CDR3 extends over 13 amino acids. The CDR3 DNA is TGTGCCAGCAGTGAAGCTTCCGAATACGAGCAGTACTTC. It codes for CASSEASEYEQYF.

In the case of this clonotype: A read error may be the cause here, since a much bigger clone is one base away. This chain links TRBV27 with TRBJ2-4, with D possibly being TRBD1 (5 bases). This CDR3 region has 13 residues. Trimming took 4 bases from V and 1 from J, leaving 5 bases between them. Germline-derived CDR1 and CDR2 are MNHEY and SMNVEV (reference sequence). Here the CDR3 reads CASSYRAKNIQYF. CDR3 nucleotides: TGTGCCAGCAGTTACAGGGCCAAAAACATTCAGTACTTC.

This clonotype came up many times. The V call is TRBV20-1, the J call TRBJ1-6; TRBD1 is a possible D gene (6 bases). Trimming took 7 bases from V and 8 from J, leaving 24 bases between them. The CDR3 has 16 residues. From germline, CDR1 is DFQATT and CDR2 SNEGSKA (reference sequence). The CDR3 bases are TGCAGTGACCCAAGGACGTCAGGGGACTTCCATTCACCCCTCCACTTT. Translated: CSDPRTSGDFHSPLHF.

The chain couples TRBV20-1 to TRBJ2-1; no clear D gene. This CDR3 comprises 12 residues. The V and J ends lost 1 base and 15 bases respectively, with 16 bases between them. Germline CDR1 and CDR2: DFQATT and SNEGSKA (reference sequence). In DNA, the CDR3 is TGCAGTGCTAGAGGACCTTCACTTCAGCGGTTCTTC. Protein: CSARGPSLQRFF.

There are many counts of this clonotype. Here the CDR3 DNA reads TGTGCCAGCAGGCGCCAGGGTGAGCAGTTCTTC. Translation: CASRRQGEQFF. The chain recombines TRBV12-3 or TRBV12-4 with TRBJ2-1; D perhaps matches TRBD1 (5 bases). The CDR3 totals 11 residues. V lost 6 bases, J lost 9 bases, and 9 bases lay in between.

V usage is TRBV20-1 and J usage is TRBJ1-5; maybe TRBD1 (5 bases). This CDR3 has 14 amino acids. V lost 3 bases and J lost 3, with 12 bases in between. Germline-derived CDR1 and CDR2 are DFQATT and SNEGSKA (reference sequence). CDR3 loop: CSARKGTTNQPQHF. The DNA for the CDR3 is TGCAGTGCTAGGAAAGGGACTACCAATCAGCCCCAGCATTTT.

This clonotype was recorded at least ten times. The V gene is TRBV29-1, the J gene TRBJ2-7; D tentatively fits TRBD1 or TRBD2 (5 bases each). Per the germline V gene, CDR1 is SQVTM and CDR2 is ANQGSEA. With 5 bases removed from V and 5 bases from J, the gap between germline ends came to 13 bases. The CDR3 runs 12 residues. CDR3 nucleotides: TGCAGCGTTTGGGACCCTTTTGACGAGCAGTACTTC. Its translation: CSVWDPFDEQYF.

This clonotype was counted many times. V gene TRBV29-1 combines with J gene TRBJ2-5; D remains unclear. CDR3 length: 12 residues. V lost 6 bases and J 1 base, leaving 9 bases between the germline ends. Germline CDR1 is SQVTM and CDR2 is ANQGSEA. The CDR3 loop is CSVDETQETQYF. In nucleotides, the CDR3 is TGCAGCGTGGACGAAACCCAAGAGACCCAGTACTTC.

Only a few counts were recorded for this clonotype. The chain is built from TRBV5-1 and TRBJ2-5; 9 bases align to TRBD1. Trimming took 3 bases from V and 3 from J; bases not matched to a gene: 6. CDR3 length: 15 residues. From germline, CDR1 is SGHRS and CDR2 YFSETQ. CDR3 coding DNA: TGCGCCAGCAGCTATGACAGGGGGAGGGAAGAGACCCAGTACTTC. Amino acid sequence: CASSYDRGREETQYF.

This clonotype occurred a few times. The V and J genes are TRBV12-3 or TRBV12-4 and TRBJ2-1; D remains unclear. V dropped 6 bases and J dropped 4 bases, with 10 bases sitting between them. The CDR3 covers 13 residues. CDR3 loop: CASSQTPYNEQFF. Here the CDR3 DNA reads TGTGCCAGCAGCCAGACACCGTACAATGAGCAGTTCTTC.

This clonotype was counted at least ten times. The V gene is TRBV29-1, the J gene TRBJ2-1, with no clear D. V was shortened by 0 bases and J by 4 bases, with 10 bases between the two germline ends. The CDR3 has 14 amino acids. Per the germline V gene, CDR1 is SQVTM and CDR2 is ANQGSEA. The CDR3 region has the DNA TGCAGCGTTGAAGATTTCTCGGAGTACAATGAGCAGTTCTTC. This encodes CSVEDFSEYNEQFF.